Listed here are 16 T cell receptor beta chains from one sample, sequenced in a study of regulatory T cells in long-lasting Graves disease (dated by TCRdb to the early 2020s). Taken with the paper, the label for time point translates to: newly diagnosed GD, antithyroid drugs for less than 3 months. For both TCR sequencing and RNA sequencing, RNA was extracted from PBMCs using TRIzol. Library preparation employed multiplex PCR. TCRdb records Illumina HiSeq 4000 as the sequencer. CDR3 regions were amplified by Arm-PCR with iRepertoire HTBI primers to construct TCR beta libraries. TCRdb reprocessed the public reads (quality trimming at Q25 with fastp, clone calling with MiXCR) and kept in-frame beta chains. One record per CDR3 amino acid sequence lists the most common genes and DNA. In all, the sample holds hundreds of thousands of distinct CDR3 sequences, and around a sixth of those were seen once. The ten biggest clones cover 22% of the sample.

Sequences were derived from peripheral blood mononuclear cells (PBMCs), sampled at new diagnosis, from a patient treated with antithyroid drugs. The receptors derive from a female donor with Graves disease.

This clonotype occurred many times. The chain carries TRBV29-1 and TRBJ1-1; D gene unclear. The CDR3 is made up of 13 amino acids. Trimming left V 5 bases short and J 2 bases short, with 12 bases between. From germline, CDR1 is SQVTM and CDR2 ANQGSEA. CDR3 DNA: TGCAGCGTTCTAACCGGGGTCAACACTGAAGCTTTCTTT. This translates into CSVLTGVNTEAFF.

The table lists this clonotype with many counts. The gene calls are TRBV5-5 and TRBJ1-2; no clear D gene. The CDR3 runs to 15 residues. Trimming pared 2 bases from V and 8 bases from J, leaving 19 bases between. The germline gives CDR1 SGHKS, CDR2 YYEKEE (reference sequence). CDR3 amino acids: CASSFASKGARGYTF. As DNA, the CDR3 is TGTGCCAGCAGCTTTGCGTCCAAAGGTGCACGCGGCTACACCTTC.

CDR3 DNA sequence: TGCAGCGTTGAAGTTGAAAAACTGTTTTTT. This translates into CSVEVEKLFF. This chain joins TRBV29-1 and TRBJ1-4, with unresolved D. Germline-derived CDR1 and CDR2 are SQVTM and ANQGSEA. The ends were cut back, 1 base at V and 7 bases at J, with 1 base in the middle. The CDR3 sequence is 10 residues long.

This clonotype showed up just a few times. Since a much larger clone is just one base distant, this may be a read error. The genes are TRBV6-1 and TRBJ2-1, with 14 bases that match TRBD2. This CDR3 comprises 16 residues. With V trimmed by 8 bases and J by 5 bases, 8 bases remained unmatched. Per germline, CDR1 MNHNS and CDR2 SASEGT. The CDR3 region is CASGGLAGGRNNEQFF. DNA of the CDR3: TGTGCCAGCGGCGGACTAGCGGGAGGCAGGAACAATGAGCAGTTCTTC.

This clonotype appeared many times. V and J are TRBV7-2 and TRBJ2-1; 7 bases fit TRBD2. The trim removed 11 bases at V and 4 bases at J, leaving 8 bases unmatched. CDR3 length: 13 residues. Looked up from germline, CDR1 is SGHTA and CDR2 is FQGNSA. The CDR3 spells CASAGGEYNEQFF. Written as DNA, the CDR3 is TGTGCCTCCGCTGGGGGGGAGTACAATGAGCAGTTCTTC.

This clonotype was recorded at least ten times. The chain combines TRBV28 with TRBJ1-1; D remains ambiguous. This CDR3 is 14 amino acids long. The germline gives CDR1 MDHEN, CDR2 SYDVKM. Trimming removed 6 bases from V and 0 bases from J, with 11 bases in between. The DNA of the CDR3 is TGTGCCAGCAGCTCGCCGGGATTGAACACTGAAGCTTTCTTT. It is translated as CASSSPGLNTEAFF. Looking up the rest from reference TRBV28 and TRBJ1-1 gives the full variable domain: DVKVTQSSRYLVKRTGEKVFLECVQDMDHENMFWYRQDPGLGLRLIYFSYDVKMKEKGDIPEGYSVSREKKERFSLILESASTNQTSMYLCASSSPGLNTEAFFGQGTRLTVV.

The J gene is TRBJ2-3, the V gene TRBV15; no clear D. V was cut by 5 bases and J by 4 bases, with 4 bases left in between. The CDR3 is made up of 11 amino acids. Per germline, CDR1 LNHNV and CDR2 YYDKDF (reference sequence). The CDR3 DNA sequence: TGTGCCACCAGCCTGGCAGATACGCAGTATTTT. It yields the protein CATSLADTQYF. The variable domain in full, completed from reference TRBV15 and TRBJ2-3, reads DAMVIQNPRYQVTQFGKPVTLSCSQTLNHNVMYWYQQKSSQAPKLLFHYYDKDFNNEADTPDNFQSRRPNTSFCFLDIRSPGLGDTAMYLCATSLADTQYFGPGTRLTVL.

This clonotype came up a few times. V usage is TRBV20-1 and J usage is TRBJ2-2; 8 bases agree with TRBD2. The CDR3 covers 14 residues. Germline V lookup: CDR1 DFQATT, CDR2 SNEGSKA (reference sequence). Losses at the gene ends were 3 bases for V and 6 bases for J; bases not matched to a gene: 6. This chain's CDR3 is CSASGGGRPGELFF. The CDR3 DNA reads TGCAGTGCTAGTGGCGGGGGGAGGCCCGGGGAGCTGTTTTTT.

This clonotype was counted many times. This chain links TRBV10-3 with TRBJ1-4; D ambiguous. Germline V lookup: CDR1 ENHRY, CDR2 SYGVKD. There are 15 residues in the CDR3. Trimming left V 6 bases short and J 5 bases short, with 16 bases between. The CDR3 coding sequence is TGTGCCATCAGCATGACCCGGGATTCGAATGAAAAACTGTTTTTT. It yields the protein CAISMTRDSNEKLFF.

This clonotype was picked up many times. The genes are TRBV6-2 or TRBV6-3 and TRBJ1-5; tentative D call: TRBD1 (5 bases). With 2 bases removed from V and 5 bases from J, the gap between germline ends came to 13 bases. The germline V gene encodes CDR1 MNHEY and CDR2 SVGEGT. This CDR3 has 15 amino acids. This CDR3 reads CASSYAVGEHQPQHF. CDR3 nucleotides: TGTGCCAGCAGTTACGCGGTGGGGGAACATCAGCCCCAGCATTTT.

The chain uses TRBV27 and TRBJ1-1, with D unresolved. V dropped 4 bases and J dropped 2 bases, with 11 bases sitting between them. From germline, CDR1 is MNHEY and CDR2 SMNVEV (reference sequence). This CDR3 comprises 14 residues. The CDR3 loop reads CASSSDSRNTEAFF. Here the CDR3 DNA reads TGTGCCAGCAGTTCGGACTCCCGAAACACTGAAGCTTTCTTT.

This clonotype was picked up many times. The chain couples TRBV29-1 to TRBJ2-5, with D hard to call. The CDR3 runs 10 residues. Per germline, CDR1 SQVTM and CDR2 ANQGSEA. Trimming shortened V by 4 bases and J by 4 bases, and 4 bases separated the two germline ends. CDR3 nucleotides: TGCAGCGTTGTAGGAGAGACCCAGTACTTC. Its translation: CSVVGETQYF.

There are many counts of this clonotype. The chain joins TRBV9 to TRBJ1-3; D is possibly TRBD1 (5 bases). The V gene lost 4 bases and the J gene lost 2 bases, with 19 bases spanning the gap. Germline assignment: CDR1 SGDLS and CDR2 YYNGEE. The CDR3 spans 17 residues. The CDR3 region has the DNA TGTGCCAGCAGCTCCCCTAGGGGAGGGGAAACTGGAAACACCATATATTTT. Translation: CASSSPRGGETGNTIYF.

This clonotype was seen a handful of times. V and J are TRBV11-2 and TRBJ2-1, with 9 bases matching TRBD2. Germline assignment: CDR1 SGHAT and CDR2 FQNNGV. V trimming: 5 bases; J trimming: 5 bases; junction bases outside the gene matches: 10. The CDR3 contains 16 residues. This chain's CDR3 is CASSPQGLATDNEQFF. The CDR3 DNA reads TGTGCCAGCAGCCCTCAAGGACTAGCGACCGACAATGAGCAGTTCTTC.

This clonotype has ten or more counts. This chain joins TRBV3-1 and TRBJ2-1; TRBD2 aligns across 8 bases. The germline CDR1 and CDR2 sequences are LGHDT and YNNKEL (reference sequence). J gave up 3 bases and V 2 bases, and 12 bases lay outside the gene matches. The CDR3 totals 18 residues. DNA for the CDR3: TGTGCCAGCAGCCAATCACTTCGGGGTCTAGCGGGCTACAATGAGCAGTTCTTC. This sequence encodes CASSQSLRGLAGYNEQFF.

There are many counts of this clonotype. J is TRBJ1-2 and V is TRBV12-3 or TRBV12-4, with D possibly matching TRBD1 (6 bases). V lost 8 bases, J lost 6 bases, and 22 bases lay in between. The CDR3 contains 15 residues. The CDR3 region is CASSIRRGQGHGYTF. For the CDR3, the DNA is TGTGCCAGCTCAATTCGTAGGGGACAAGGGCATGGCTACACCTTC.